This T cell receptor (beta chain) emerged from a study of CD8 T cells in ankylosing spondylitis. Study-level points and caveats: In ankylosing spondylitis blood, a motif of eight highly homologous TCR beta variants appeared characteristic.

With respect to this clonotype: Antigen unknown.

Trimming removed 5 bases from V and 0 bases from J, with 14 bases in between. This CDR3 has 17 amino acids. The V gene's germline CDR1 is MRHNA and CDR2 SNTAGT. TCRdb reanalysed the 5' RACE reads using MiXCR and keeps one entry per CDR3 protein. The table includes approximately 340,000 distinct CDR3 sequences, about 14% detected once. The TCR was taken from a male donor with ankylosing spondylitis or in good health (not recorded which). This rearrangement joins TRBV6-4 to TRBJ2-6; D may be TRBD2 (6 bases). Sequences were obtained from blood, either unsorted or a sorted T cell fraction (not recorded which). CDR3: CASSRDFLPSGANVLTF. CDR3 in DNA: TGTGCCAGCAGTCGGGACTTTCTCCCCTCTGGGGCCAACGTCCTGACTTTC.